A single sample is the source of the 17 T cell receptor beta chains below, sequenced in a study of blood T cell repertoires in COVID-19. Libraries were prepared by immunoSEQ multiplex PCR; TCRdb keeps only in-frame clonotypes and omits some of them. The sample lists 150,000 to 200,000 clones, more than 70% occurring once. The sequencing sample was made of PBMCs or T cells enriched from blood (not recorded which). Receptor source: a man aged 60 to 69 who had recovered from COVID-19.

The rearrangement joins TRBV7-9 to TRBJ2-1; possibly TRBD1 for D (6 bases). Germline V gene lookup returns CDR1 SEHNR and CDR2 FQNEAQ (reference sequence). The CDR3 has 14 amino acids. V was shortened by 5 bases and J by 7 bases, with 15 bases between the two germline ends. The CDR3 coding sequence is TGTGCCAGCAGCCTGGAACAGGGTTGGAATGAGCAGTTCTTC. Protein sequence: CASSLEQGWNEQFF.

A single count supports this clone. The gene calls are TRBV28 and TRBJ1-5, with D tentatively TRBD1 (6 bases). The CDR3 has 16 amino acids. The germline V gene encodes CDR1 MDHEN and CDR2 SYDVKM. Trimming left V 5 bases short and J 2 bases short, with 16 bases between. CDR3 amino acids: CASSMTRGLGNQPQHF. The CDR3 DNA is TGTGCCAGCAGTATGACGAGGGGGTTGGGCAATCAGCCCCAGCATTTT. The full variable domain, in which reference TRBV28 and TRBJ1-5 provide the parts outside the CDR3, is DVKVTQSSRYLVKRTGEKVFLECVQDMDHENMFWYRQDPGLGLRLIYFSYDVKMKEKGDIPEGYSVSREKKERFSLILESASTNQTSMYLCASSMTRGLGNQPQHFGDGTRLSIL.

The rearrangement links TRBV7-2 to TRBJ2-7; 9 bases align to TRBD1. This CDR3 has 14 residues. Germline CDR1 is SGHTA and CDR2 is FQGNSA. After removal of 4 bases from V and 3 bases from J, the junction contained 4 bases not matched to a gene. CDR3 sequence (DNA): TGTGCCAGCAGCTCCGGGACAGGGAGCTACGAGCAGTACTTC. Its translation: CASSSGTGSYEQYF. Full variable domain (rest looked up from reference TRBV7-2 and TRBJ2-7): GAGVSQSPSNKVTEKGKDVELRCDPISGHTALYWYRQSLGQGLEFLIYFQGNSAPDKSGLPSDRFSAERTGGSVSTLTIQRTQQEDSAVYLCASSSGTGSYEQYFGPGTRLTVT.

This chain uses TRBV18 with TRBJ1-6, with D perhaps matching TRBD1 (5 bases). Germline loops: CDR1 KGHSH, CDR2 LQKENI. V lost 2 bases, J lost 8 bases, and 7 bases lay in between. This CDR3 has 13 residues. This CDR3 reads CASSPLGDSPLHF. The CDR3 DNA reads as TGTGCCAGCTCACCATTAGGGGATTCACCCCTCCACTTT.

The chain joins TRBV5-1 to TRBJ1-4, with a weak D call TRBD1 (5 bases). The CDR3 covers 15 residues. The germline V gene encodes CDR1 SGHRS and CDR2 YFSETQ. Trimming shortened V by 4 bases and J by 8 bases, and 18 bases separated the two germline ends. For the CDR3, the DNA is TGCGCCAGCAGCCCGGGGCGGGGCTTGAGGGAAAAACTGTTTTTT. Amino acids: CASSPGRGLREKLFF.

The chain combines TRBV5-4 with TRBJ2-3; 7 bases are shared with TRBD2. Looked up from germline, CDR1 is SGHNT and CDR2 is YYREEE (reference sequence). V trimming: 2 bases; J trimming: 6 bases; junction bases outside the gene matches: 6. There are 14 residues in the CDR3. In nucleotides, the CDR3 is TGTGCCAGCAGCTTTCCGGGGCGGGGGGATACGCAGTATTTT. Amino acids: CASSFPGRGDTQYF.

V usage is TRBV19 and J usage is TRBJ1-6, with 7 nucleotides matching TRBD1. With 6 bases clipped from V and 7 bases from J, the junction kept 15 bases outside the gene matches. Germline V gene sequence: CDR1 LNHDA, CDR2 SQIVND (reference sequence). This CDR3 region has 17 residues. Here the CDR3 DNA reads TGTGCCAGTAGCCCTCACTGGGACAGCCTAGGAAATTCACCCCTCCACTTT. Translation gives CASSPHWDSLGNSPLHF.

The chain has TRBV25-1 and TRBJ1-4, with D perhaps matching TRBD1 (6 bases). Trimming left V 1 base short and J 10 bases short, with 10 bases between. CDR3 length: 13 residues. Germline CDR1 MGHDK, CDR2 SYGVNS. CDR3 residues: CASSESRGLKLFF. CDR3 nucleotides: TGTGCCAGCAGTGAATCGAGGGGGTTAAAACTGTTTTTT. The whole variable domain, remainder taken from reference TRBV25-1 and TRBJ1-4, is EADIYQTPRYLVIGTGKKITLECSQTMGHDKMYWYQQDPGMELHLIHYSYGVNSTEKGDLSSESTVSRIRTEHFPLTLESARPSHTSQYLCASSESRGLKLFFGSGTQLSVL.

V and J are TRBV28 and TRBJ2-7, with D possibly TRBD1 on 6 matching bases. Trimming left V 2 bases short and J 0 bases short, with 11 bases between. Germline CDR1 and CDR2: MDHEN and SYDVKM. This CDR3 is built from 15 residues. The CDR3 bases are TGTGCCAGCAGTTTAAGGGGGATTAGCTCCTACGAGCAGTACTTC. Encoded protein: CASSLRGISSYEQYF.

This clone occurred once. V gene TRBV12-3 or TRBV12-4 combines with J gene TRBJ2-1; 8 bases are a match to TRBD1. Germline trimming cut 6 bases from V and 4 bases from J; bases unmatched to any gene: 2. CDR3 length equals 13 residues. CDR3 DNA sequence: TGTGCCAGCAGGGGGACAGGATACAATGAGCAGTTCTTC. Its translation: CASRGTGYNEQFF.

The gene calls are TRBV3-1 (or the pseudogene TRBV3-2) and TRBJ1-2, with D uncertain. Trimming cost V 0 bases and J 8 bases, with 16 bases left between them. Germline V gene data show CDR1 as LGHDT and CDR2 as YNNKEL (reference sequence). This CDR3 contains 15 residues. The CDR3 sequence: CASSQDHLAGYGYTF. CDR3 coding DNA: TGTGCCAGCAGCCAAGATCATCTCGCGGGGTACGGCTACACCTTC.

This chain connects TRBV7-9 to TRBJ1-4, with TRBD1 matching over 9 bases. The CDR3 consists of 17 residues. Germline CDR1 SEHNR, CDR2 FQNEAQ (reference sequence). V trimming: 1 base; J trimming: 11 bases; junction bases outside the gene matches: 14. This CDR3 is CASSLELSGQGGNKLFF. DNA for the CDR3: TGTGCCAGCAGCTTAGAACTGTCGGGACAGGGTGGGAATAAACTGTTTTTT.

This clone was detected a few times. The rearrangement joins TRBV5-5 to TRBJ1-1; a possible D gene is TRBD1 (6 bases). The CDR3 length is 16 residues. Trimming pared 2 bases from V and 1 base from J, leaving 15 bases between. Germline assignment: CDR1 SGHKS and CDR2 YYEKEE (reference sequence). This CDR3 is CASSFAPGTKNTEAFF. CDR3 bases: TGTGCCAGCAGCTTCGCTCCCGGGACAAAGAACACTGAAGCTTTCTTT. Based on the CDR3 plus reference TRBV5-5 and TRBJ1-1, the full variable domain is DAGVTQSPTHLIKTRGQQVTLRCSPISGHKSVSWYQQVLGQGPQFIFQYYEKEERGRGNFPDRFSARQFPNYSSELNVNALLLGDSALYLCASSFAPGTKNTEAFFGQGTRLTVV.

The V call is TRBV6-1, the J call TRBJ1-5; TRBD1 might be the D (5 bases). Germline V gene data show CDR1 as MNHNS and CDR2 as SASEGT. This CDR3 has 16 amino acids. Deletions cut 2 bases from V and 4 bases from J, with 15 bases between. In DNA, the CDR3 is TGTGCCAGCAGTGAATCGTGGCAGGGCCGGAATCAGCCCCAGCATTTT. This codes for CASSESWQGRNQPQHF.

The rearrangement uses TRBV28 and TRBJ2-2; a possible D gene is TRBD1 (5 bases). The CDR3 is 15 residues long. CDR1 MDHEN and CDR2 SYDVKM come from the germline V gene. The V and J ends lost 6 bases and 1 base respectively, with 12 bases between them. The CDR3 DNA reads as TGTGCCAGCAGATTGGACACCTTGAACACCGGGGAGCTGTTTTTT. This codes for CASRLDTLNTGELFF.

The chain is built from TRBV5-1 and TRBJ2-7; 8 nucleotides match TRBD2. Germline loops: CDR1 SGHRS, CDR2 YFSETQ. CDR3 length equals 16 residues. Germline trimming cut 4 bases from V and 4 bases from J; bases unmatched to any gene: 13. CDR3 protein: CASSGNLAGLVYEQYF. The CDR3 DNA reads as TGCGCCAGCAGCGGAAATTTAGCGGGGCTCGTGTACGAGCAGTACTTC.

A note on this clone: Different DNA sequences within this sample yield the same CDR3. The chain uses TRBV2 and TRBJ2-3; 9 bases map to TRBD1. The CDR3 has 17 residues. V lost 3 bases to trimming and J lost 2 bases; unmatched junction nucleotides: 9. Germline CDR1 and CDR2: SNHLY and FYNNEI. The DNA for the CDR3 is TGTGCCAGCAGTGACTCGGGGGGACAGGGACTCACAGATACGCAGTATTTT. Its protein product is CASSDSGGQGLTDTQYF. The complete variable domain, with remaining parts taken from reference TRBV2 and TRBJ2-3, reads EPEVTQTPSHQVTQMGQEVILRCVPISNHLYFYWYRQILGQKVEFLVSFYNNEISEKSEIFDDQFSVERPDGSNFTLKIRSTKLEDSAMYFCASSDSGGQGLTDTQYFGPGTRLTVL.